This TCR beta chain was sequenced for a study of blood T cell repertoires in COVID-19. On the study more broadly: COVID-19 samples from acute and convalescent phases originated in the United States, Italy and Spain.

V trimming: 4 bases; J trimming: 5 bases; junction bases outside the gene matches: 11. The CDR3 has 17 residues. The germline V gene has CDR1 LGHNA and CDR2 YSLEER. Living in about two dozen US areas, the participants were between 18 and 89 years of age. As processed by the authors: Reference gene primer amplification yielded estimated nucleated cell counts. Generated by immunoSEQ multiplex PCR, the TCRdb table keeps only in-frame clones and is missing some. V, J and clone size were drawn from that table, and D and trimming were deduced from the DNA. The sample carries around 130,000 clones, 75% to 90% recorded once.

The V gene is TRBV4-3, the J gene TRBJ2-5; the match to TRBD2 covers 12 bases. Material: PBMCs or T cells enriched from blood (not recorded which). The TCR was taken from a woman in her 50s who had recovered from COVID-19. The chain's CDR3 is CASSRGGASGGAETQYF. The CDR3 DNA is TGCGCCAGCAGCCGAGGAGGGGCTAGCGGGGGGGCCGAGACCCAGTACTTC.